The 12 T cell receptor beta chains given below trace back to one sample, sequenced in a study of blood T cell repertoires in COVID-19. Clones were sequenced by immunoSEQ multiplex PCR, and TCRdb holds only the in-frame ones, with some missing. Among 100,000 to 150,000 clones listed, 81% were seen once. What was sequenced was peripheral blood. The source of these receptors is a woman in her fifties or sixties with active or convalescent COVID-19.

V and J are TRBV5-4 and TRBJ2-2; 11 bases are shared with TRBD2. This CDR3 spans 17 amino acids. V lost 0 bases and J lost 6; bases outside the gene matches: 7. Per germline, CDR1 SGHNT and CDR2 YYREEE (reference sequence). Here the CDR3 reads CASSLGIAGGPAGELFF. The DNA of the CDR3 is TGTGCCAGCAGCTTGGGGATAGCGGGGGGGCCGGCCGGGGAGCTGTTTTTT.

The chain joins TRBV12-2 to TRBJ2-7; the D call in the table, TRBD2, was not verified against the DNA. TRBV12-2 is marked as a pseudogene. The CDR3 extends over 15 amino acids. For the CDR3, the DNA is TGTGCAAGTCGCCCAAAGGGCGAGCGGAGCTACGAGCAGTACGTC. Residues: CASRPKGERSYEQYV.

The V and J genes are TRBV7-2 and TRBJ2-3; unclear D gene. This CDR3 region has 15 residues. Per germline, CDR1 SGHTA and CDR2 FQGNSA. Trimming took 5 bases from V and 2 from J, leaving 14 bases between them. The CDR3 loop is CASSHARFPTDTQYF. DNA of the CDR3: TGTGCCAGCAGCCACGCCCGGTTCCCCACAGATACGCAGTATTTT.

The rearrangement links TRBV7-9 to TRBJ2-1, with 11 bases matching TRBD2. Germline-derived CDR1 and CDR2 are SEHNR and FQNEAQ (reference sequence). V was clipped by 7 bases and J by 7 bases; unmatched bases: 3. This CDR3 region has 13 residues. The CDR3 protein is CASTLAGGNEQFF. The CDR3 DNA follows: TGTGCCAGCACCCTAGCGGGAGGAAATGAGCAGTTCTTC.

V gene TRBV11-2 combines with J gene TRBJ1-1, with 7 bases fitting TRBD1. Germline CDR1 reads SGHAT; CDR2 reads FQNNGV. The length of the CDR3 is 15 residues. The trim removed 1 base at V and 8 bases at J, leaving 10 bases unmatched. The CDR3 region is CASSLGGGSQQEAFF. The CDR3, as DNA: TGTGCCAGCAGCTTAGGAGGGGGCAGCCAACAGGAAGCTTTCTTT.

The chain combines TRBV5-5 with TRBJ2-3; no clear D gene. Trimming pared 0 bases from V and 0 bases from J, leaving 5 bases between. The CDR3 runs to 14 residues. Germline V CDR1 and CDR2: SGHKS, YYEKEE (reference sequence). CDR3 sequence: CASSLAVSTDTQYF. DNA for the CDR3: TGTGCCAGCAGCTTGGCCGTGAGCACAGATACGCAGTATTTT.

V gene TRBV19 combines with J gene TRBJ1-4; TRBD1 is a possible D gene (6 bases). CDR3 length: 16 amino acids. The V gene's germline CDR1 is LNHDA and CDR2 SQIVND (reference sequence). The V and J ends lost 7 bases and 0 bases respectively, with 15 bases between them. The CDR3 nucleotides read TGTGCCAGTACTATGACAGGAGTTGCAACTAATGAAAAACTGTTTTTT. Translated, it gives CASTMTGVATNEKLFF.

Here the CDR3 reads CASSNGQANTGELFF. CDR3 sequence (DNA): TGCGCCAGCAGCAACGGACAAGCGAACACCGGGGAGCTGTTTTTT. The chain recombines TRBV5-1 with TRBJ2-2; D perhaps matches TRBD1 (5 bases). Germline V gene lookup returns CDR1 SGHRS and CDR2 YFSETQ. This CDR3 is built from 15 residues. The V end was cut by 4 bases, the J end by 0 bases, with 10 bases between.

In this sample, this clone turned up a few times. The genes are TRBV5-6 and TRBJ2-2, with D perhaps TRBD1 (5 bases). Germline V gene lookup returns CDR1 SGHDT and CDR2 YYEEEE. The CDR3 extends over 16 amino acids. V lost 0 bases and J lost 4, with 13 bases in between. The CDR3 DNA reads as TGTGCCAGCAGCTTGGGTTGGCAGGGCGGCACCGGGGAGCTGTTTTTT. Translated, it gives CASSLGWQGGTGELFF.

The chain joins TRBV5-1 to TRBJ1-1; tentatively, D is TRBD1 (5 bases). This CDR3 contains 15 residues. V lost 0 bases and J 10 bases, leaving 19 bases between the germline ends. Germline V gene data show CDR1 as SGHRS and CDR2 as YFSETQ. The CDR3 DNA reads TGCGCCAGCAGCTTGGAAGGGCCGGGGGACCCTTTAGCTTTCTTT. Translation: CASSLEGPGDPLAFF.

The CDR3 here is CAKQRLAGALSSYNEQFF. The CDR3 DNA reads as TGTGCCAAACAGAGACTAGCGGGGGCCCTAAGCTCCTACAATGAGCAGTTCTTC. V and J are TRBV6-7 and TRBJ2-1; 12 bases align to TRBD2. TRBV6-7 is known as an ORF, though its function is uncertain. This CDR3 is built from 18 residues. V lost 10 bases and J lost 0; bases outside the gene matches: 13.

The chain couples TRBV28 to TRBJ2-7, with D uncertain. V lost 6 bases to trimming and J lost 5 bases, with 5 bases between them. This CDR3 has 10 amino acids. CDR1 is MDHEN and CDR2 is SYDVKM in the germline V gene. This chain's CDR3 is CASSRNEQYF. Here the CDR3 DNA reads TGTGCCAGCAGCCGTAACGAGCAGTACTTC.